One sample yielded the 14 T cell receptor beta chains listed below, sequenced in a study of T cells in women clearing cervical HPV infection. Assay: immunoSEQ multiplex PCR; the TCRdb copy retains only in-frame clones and omits some. The table counts around 31,000 clones; around 20% lies in the top ten. The material sequenced was blood buffy coat. The receptor source for this set is a woman between 18 and 69 years old with a cervical HPV16 infection that either progressed to CIN3+ or cleared (not recorded which).

The CDR3 is CASWGRGPSTDTQYF. The sequenced part of the CDR3 DNA is TGTGCCAGTTGGGGCCGCGGTCCTAGCACAGATACG. The J gene is TRBJ2-3, the V gene TRBV28; a possible D gene is TRBD1 (5 bases). The sequence runs out 3 residues before the end of the CDR3; the remainder is reconstructed from the germline J gene. The CDR3 consists of 15 residues. Looked up from germline, CDR1 is MDHEN and CDR2 is SYDVKM. V lost 9 bases and J 0 bases, leaving 16 bases between the germline ends.

On this clone itself: The read comes to an end 3 residues before the CDR3 does, leaving the germline J gene to fill in the end. The chain combines TRBV28 with TRBJ2-7; no firm D call. The V end was cut by 3 bases, the J end by 5 bases, with 8 bases between. Per the germline V gene, CDR1 is MDHEN and CDR2 is SYDVKM. The CDR3 totals 12 residues. CDR3 region: CASSFGPHEQYF. The sequenced part of the CDR3 DNA is TGTGCCAGCAGTTTCGGTCCCCACGAG.

Comment on this clone: The read terminates 3 residues before the CDR3 end, so the remaining end is supplied by the germline J gene. The chain has TRBV12-3 or TRBV12-4 and TRBJ1-1, with 8 nucleotides matching TRBD1. The CDR3 loop spans 17 amino acids. After removal of 5 bases from V and 1 base from J, the junction contained 12 bases not matched to a gene. CDR3 residues: CASSPLWVQGGNTEAFF. The covered CDR3 bases are TGTGCCAGCAGTCCCTTGTGGGTACAGGGGGGGAACACTGAA.

The CDR3 spells CASSPPSSGIYNDYTF. The CDR3 DNA, read in part, is TGTGCCAGCTCACCACCCTCTAGCGGGATTTACAATGAC. The chain combines TRBV18 with TRBJ1-2; D remains ambiguous. Coverage ceases 3 residues before the CDR3 finishes, and the germline J gene fills in the end. Germline CDR1 KGHSH, CDR2 LQKENI. This CDR3 is 16 amino acids long.

Of note for this clone: One junction end disagrees with the germline gene, perhaps due to a read error. Sequencing ends 3 residues short of the CDR3 end; the germline J gene provides the rest. V gene TRBV4-2 combines with J gene TRBJ2-4, with a weak D call TRBD2 (7 bases). The germline V gene has CDR1 LGHNA and CDR2 YNFKEQ. This CDR3 has 16 amino acids. The sequenced part of the CDR3 DNA is TGCGCCAGCAGCCAAGATGGGAGGGGGGCCAAAAACATT. Translated: CASSQDGRGAKNI. The full-length CDR3 reads as CASSQDGRGAKNIQYF.

As regards this clone: The CDR3 end lies 3 residues beyond the end of the read and is filled in from the germline J gene. This sequence joins TRBV29-1 and TRBJ1-2, with D perhaps matching TRBD1 (5 bases). This CDR3 is built from 14 residues. Per the germline V gene, CDR1 is SQVTM and CDR2 is ANQGSEA. Incomplete CDR3 DNA: TGCAGCGTTCATTCCCAGGGTCCCTTTTGGGGC. Amino acid sequence: CSVHSQGPFWG. The entire CDR3 reads CSVHSQGPFWGYTF.

Remarks on this clone: The read is 3 residues too short to cover the CDR3 end, so that end is filled in from the germline J gene. J is TRBJ2-5 and V is TRBV19; tentative D call: TRBD1 (6 bases). The V end was cut by 5 bases, the J end by 2 bases, with 18 bases between. This CDR3 has 16 residues. Germline V gene lookup returns CDR1 LNHDA and CDR2 SQIVND (reference sequence). This chain's CDR3 is CASSPRGGILQETQYF. The CDR3 bases that were read are TGTGCCAGTAGTCCCAGGGGTGGCATCCTTCAAGAGACC.

A note on this clone: The read is 3 residues too short to cover the CDR3 end, so that end is filled in from the germline J gene. The chain combines TRBV28 with TRBJ1-5, with 8 bases identical to TRBD1. J was trimmed by 6 bases and V by 4 bases; bases with no gene match: 11. The CDR3 runs to 16 residues. The germline gives CDR1 MDHEN, CDR2 SYDVKM. The DNA read from the CDR3 is TGTGCCAGCAGTTACTCCTTCCAGGGGGCTGGTCAGCCC. Its protein product is CASSYSFQGAGQP. The entire CDR3 protein reads CASSYSFQGAGQPQHF.

A note on this clone: The CDR3 is cut off 3 residues early in the read; its end comes from the germline J gene. The V gene is TRBV5-1, the J gene TRBJ1-6; 7 positions agree with TRBD1. V gave up 4 bases and J gave up 8 bases; unmatched junction bases: 3. Germline loops: CDR1 SGHRS, CDR2 YFSETQ. The CDR3 length is 13 residues. CDR3 DNA (partial): TGCGCCAGCAGCCAGGGGGTAGATTCACCC. Its translation: CASSQGVDSP. The CDR3 in its entirety is CASSQGVDSPLHF.

In regard to this clone: Coverage ceases 3 residues before the CDR3 finishes, and the germline J gene fills in the end. The chain is built from TRBV7-2 and TRBJ1-2; D unclear. CDR1 is SGHTA and CDR2 is FQGNSA in the germline V gene. The CDR3 contains 13 residues. Between the trimmed V and J ends, which lost 1 base and 7 bases, there was a span of 10 bases. The part of the CDR3 DNA that was read is TGTGCCAGCAGCTTAGAGGAGGGCTCTGGC. Protein: CASSLEEGSG. The CDR3 as a whole reads CASSLEEGSGYTF.

A note on this clone: The CDR3 extends 3 residues past the end of the read, so its final part is completed from the germline J gene. This chain connects TRBV5-1 to TRBJ2-3, with 10 bases identical to TRBD2. The CDR3 runs 16 residues. Germline V gene lookup returns CDR1 SGHRS and CDR2 YFSETQ. V lost 4 bases and J lost 5; bases outside the gene matches: 10. The CDR3 protein is CASSPRAGGPEDTQYF. The part of the CDR3 DNA that was read is TGCGCCAGCAGCCCCCGAGCGGGAGGGCCTGAAGATACG.

About this clone itself: Read data end 3 residues before the CDR3 end; the end is taken from the germline J gene. The chain combines TRBV20-1 with TRBJ2-1; the match to TRBD2 covers 11 bases. The CDR3 is made up of 14 amino acids. With 6 bases clipped from V and 9 bases from J, the junction kept 10 bases outside the gene matches. Germline CDR1 and CDR2: DFQATT and SNEGSKA (reference sequence). The CDR3 loop is CSAFRLAGLTEQFF. Partial CDR3 DNA: TGCAGTGCCTTCAGACTAGCGGGATTGACTGAG.

For this clone: The read finishes 3 residues shy of the CDR3 end, and the germline J gene is used to complete it. The V gene is TRBV19, the J gene TRBJ1-2, with a tentative D call TRBD1 (6 bases). CDR1 and CDR2 (germline): LNHDA, SQIVND (reference sequence). CDR3 length: 14 residues. Trimming removed 3 bases at V and 6 bases at J, with 14 bases between. Partial CDR3 DNA: TGTGCCAGTAGTATCGCGGCAGGGGTTGATGGC. Protein product: CASSIAAGVDG. In full, the CDR3 is CASSIAAGVDGYTF.

Of note for this clone: The CDR3 is cut off 3 residues early in the read; its end comes from the germline J gene. This chain joins TRBV6-2 or TRBV6-3 and TRBJ2-7; possible D gene TRBD2, 5 bases. Germline-derived CDR1 and CDR2 are MNHEY and SVGEGT. Trimming removed 8 bases at V and 2 bases at J, with 16 bases between. This CDR3 has 14 amino acids. CDR3 amino acids: CASGRLAGTYEQYF. CDR3 DNA (partial): TGTGCCAGCGGTCGGCTTGCGGGCACCTACGAG.